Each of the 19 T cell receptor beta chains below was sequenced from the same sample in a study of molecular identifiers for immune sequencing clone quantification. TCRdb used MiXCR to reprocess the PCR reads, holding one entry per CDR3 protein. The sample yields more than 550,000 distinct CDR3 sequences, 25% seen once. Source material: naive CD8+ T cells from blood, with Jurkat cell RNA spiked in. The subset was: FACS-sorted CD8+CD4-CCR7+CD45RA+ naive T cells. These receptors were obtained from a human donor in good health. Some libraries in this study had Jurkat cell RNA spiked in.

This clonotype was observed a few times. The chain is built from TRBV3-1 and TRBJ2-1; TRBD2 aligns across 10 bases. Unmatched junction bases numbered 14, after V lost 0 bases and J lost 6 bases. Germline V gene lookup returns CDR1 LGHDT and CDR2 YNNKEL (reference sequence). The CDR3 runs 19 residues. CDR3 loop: CASSQERGAGGPGGNEQFF. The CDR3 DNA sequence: TGTGCCAGCAGCCAAGAAAGGGGAGCGGGAGGGCCCGGTGGCAATGAGCAGTTCTTC.

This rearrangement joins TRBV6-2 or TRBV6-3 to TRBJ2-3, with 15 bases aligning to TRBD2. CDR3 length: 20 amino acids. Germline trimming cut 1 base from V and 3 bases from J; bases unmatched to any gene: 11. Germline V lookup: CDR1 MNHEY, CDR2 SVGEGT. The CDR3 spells CASSYLRTSGGGFGTDTQYF. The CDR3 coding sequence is TGTGCCAGCAGTTACTTAAGGACTAGCGGGGGGGGCTTCGGAACAGATACGCAGTATTTT.

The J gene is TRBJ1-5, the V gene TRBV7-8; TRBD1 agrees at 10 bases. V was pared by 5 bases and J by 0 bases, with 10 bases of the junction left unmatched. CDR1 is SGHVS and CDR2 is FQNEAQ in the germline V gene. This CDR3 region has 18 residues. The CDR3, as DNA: TGTGCCAGCAGCCCCGCGGACAGGGGGAGGTATAGCAATCAGCCCCAGCATTTT. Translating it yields CASSPADRGRYSNQPQHF.

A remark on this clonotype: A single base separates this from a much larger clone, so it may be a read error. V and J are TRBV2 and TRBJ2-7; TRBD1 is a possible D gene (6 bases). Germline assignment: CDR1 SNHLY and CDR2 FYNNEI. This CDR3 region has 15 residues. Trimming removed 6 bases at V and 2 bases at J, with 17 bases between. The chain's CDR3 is CASRVQGPIPYEQYF. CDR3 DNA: TGTGCCAGCAGGGTACAGGGCCCCATCCCCTACGAGCAGTACTTC.

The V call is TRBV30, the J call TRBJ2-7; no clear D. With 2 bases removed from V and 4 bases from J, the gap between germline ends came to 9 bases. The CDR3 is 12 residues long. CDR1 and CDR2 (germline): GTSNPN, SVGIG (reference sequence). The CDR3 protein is CAWSSTRYEQYF. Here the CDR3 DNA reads TGTGCCTGGAGTTCGACTCGATACGAGCAGTACTTC. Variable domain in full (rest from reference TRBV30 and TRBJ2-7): SQTIHQWPATLVQPVGSPLSLECTVEGTSNPNLYWYRQAAGRGLQLLFYSVGIGQISSEVPQNLSASRPQDRQFILSSKKLLLSDSGFYLCAWSSTRYEQYFGPGTRLTVT.

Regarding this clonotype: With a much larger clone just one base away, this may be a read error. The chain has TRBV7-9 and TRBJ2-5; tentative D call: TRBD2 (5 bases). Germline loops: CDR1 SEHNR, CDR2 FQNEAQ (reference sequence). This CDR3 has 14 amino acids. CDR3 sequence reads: CAGSPRVFEETQYF. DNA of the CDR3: TGTGCCGGCAGCCCGCGGGTCTTTGAAGAGACCCAGTACTTC. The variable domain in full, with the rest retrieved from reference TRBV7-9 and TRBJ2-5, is DTGVSQNPRHKITKRGQNVTFRCDPISEHNRLYWYRQTLGQGPEFLTYFQNEAQLEKSRLLSDRFSAERPKGSFSTLEIQRTEQGDSAMYLCAGSPRVFEETQYFGPGTRLLVL.

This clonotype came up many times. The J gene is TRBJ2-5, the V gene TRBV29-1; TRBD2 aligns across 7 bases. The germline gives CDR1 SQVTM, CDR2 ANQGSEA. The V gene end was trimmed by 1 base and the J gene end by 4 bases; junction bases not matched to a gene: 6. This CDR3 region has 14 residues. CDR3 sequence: CSVEGRELGETQYF. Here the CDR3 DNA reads TGCAGCGTTGAAGGGCGGGAGTTAGGAGAGACCCAGTACTTC.

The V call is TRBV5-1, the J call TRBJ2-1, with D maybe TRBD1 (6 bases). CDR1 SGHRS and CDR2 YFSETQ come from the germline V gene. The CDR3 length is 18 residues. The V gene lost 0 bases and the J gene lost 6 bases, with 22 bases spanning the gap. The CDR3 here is CASSLEKQGTLTFNEQFF. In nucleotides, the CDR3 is TGCGCCAGCAGCTTGGAAAAACAGGGAACGCTTACCTTCAATGAGCAGTTCTTC. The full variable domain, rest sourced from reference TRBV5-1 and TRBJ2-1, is KAGVTQTPRYLIKTRGQQVTLSCSPISGHRSVSWYQQTPGQGLQFLFEYFSETQRNKGNFPGRFSGRQFSNSRSEMNVSTLELGDSALYLCASSLEKQGTLTFNEQFFGPGTRLTVL.

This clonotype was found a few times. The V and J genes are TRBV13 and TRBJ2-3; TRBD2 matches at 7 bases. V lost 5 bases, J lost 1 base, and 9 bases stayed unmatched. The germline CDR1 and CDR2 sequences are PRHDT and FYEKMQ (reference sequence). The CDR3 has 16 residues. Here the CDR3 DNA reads TGTGCCAGCAGCCTCATGGGGCTAGCGGGCACAGATACGCAGTATTTT. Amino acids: CASSLMGLAGTDTQYF.

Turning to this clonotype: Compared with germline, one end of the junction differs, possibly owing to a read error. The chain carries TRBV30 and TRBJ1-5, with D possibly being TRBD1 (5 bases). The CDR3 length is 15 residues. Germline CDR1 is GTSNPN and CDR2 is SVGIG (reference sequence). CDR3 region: CAWRVGVQGNQPQHF. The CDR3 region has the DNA TGTGCCTGGCGTGTGGGGGTGCAGGGCAATCAGCCCCAGCATTTT.

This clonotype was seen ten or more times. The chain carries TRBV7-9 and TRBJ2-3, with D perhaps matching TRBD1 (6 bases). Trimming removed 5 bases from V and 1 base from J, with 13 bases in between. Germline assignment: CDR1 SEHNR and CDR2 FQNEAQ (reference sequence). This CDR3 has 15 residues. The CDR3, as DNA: TGTGCCAGCAGCCACCGCTACAGGGGCACAGATACGCAGTATTTT. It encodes CASSHRYRGTDTQYF.

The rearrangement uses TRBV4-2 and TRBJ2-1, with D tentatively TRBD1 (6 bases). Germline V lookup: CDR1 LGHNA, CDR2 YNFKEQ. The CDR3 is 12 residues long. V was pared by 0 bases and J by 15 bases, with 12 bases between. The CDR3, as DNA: TGTGCCAGCAGCCAAGAGGGACACCTTCTGTTCTTC. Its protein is CASSQEGHLLFF.

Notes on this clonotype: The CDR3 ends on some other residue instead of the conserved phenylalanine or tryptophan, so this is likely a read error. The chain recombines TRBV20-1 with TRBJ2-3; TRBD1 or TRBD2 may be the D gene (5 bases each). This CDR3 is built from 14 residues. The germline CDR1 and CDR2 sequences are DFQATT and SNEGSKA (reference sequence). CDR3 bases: TGCAGTGCTAGAGATCTCGGGGCAACAGATAAGCAGTATTAT. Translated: CSARDLGATDKQYY.

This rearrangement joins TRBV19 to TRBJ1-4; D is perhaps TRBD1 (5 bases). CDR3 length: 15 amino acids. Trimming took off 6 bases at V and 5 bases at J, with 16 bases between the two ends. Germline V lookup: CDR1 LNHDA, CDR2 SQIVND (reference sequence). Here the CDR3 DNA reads TGTGCCAGTAGCATTGGGACGCGGGGAAATGAAAAACTGTTTTTT. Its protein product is CASSIGTRGNEKLFF.

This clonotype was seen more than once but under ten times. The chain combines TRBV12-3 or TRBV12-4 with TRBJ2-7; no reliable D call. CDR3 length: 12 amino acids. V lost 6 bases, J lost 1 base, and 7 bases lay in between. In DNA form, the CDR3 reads TGTGCCAGCAGCCACCGATCCTACGAGCAGTACTTC. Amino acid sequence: CASSHRSYEQYF.

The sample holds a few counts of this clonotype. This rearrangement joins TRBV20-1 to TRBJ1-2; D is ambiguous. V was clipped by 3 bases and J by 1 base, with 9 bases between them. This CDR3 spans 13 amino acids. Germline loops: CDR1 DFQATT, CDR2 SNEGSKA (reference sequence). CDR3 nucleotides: TGCAGTGCTAGGGGGAGGGTTAACTATGGCTACACCTTC. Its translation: CSARGRVNYGYTF.

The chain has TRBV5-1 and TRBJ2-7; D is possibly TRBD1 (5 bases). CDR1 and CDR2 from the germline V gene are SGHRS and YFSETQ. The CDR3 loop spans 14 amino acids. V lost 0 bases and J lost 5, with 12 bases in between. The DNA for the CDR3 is TGCGCCAGCAGCTTGGGGCAGGGAATTAACGAGCAGTACTTC. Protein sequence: CASSLGQGINEQYF.

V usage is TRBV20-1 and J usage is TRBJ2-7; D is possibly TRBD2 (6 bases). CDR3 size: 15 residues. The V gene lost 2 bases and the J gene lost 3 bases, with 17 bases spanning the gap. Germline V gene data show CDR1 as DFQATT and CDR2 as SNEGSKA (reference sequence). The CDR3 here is CSARPWDGGHYEQYF. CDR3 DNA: TGCAGTGCTAGACCTTGGGACGGAGGGCACTACGAGCAGTACTTC.

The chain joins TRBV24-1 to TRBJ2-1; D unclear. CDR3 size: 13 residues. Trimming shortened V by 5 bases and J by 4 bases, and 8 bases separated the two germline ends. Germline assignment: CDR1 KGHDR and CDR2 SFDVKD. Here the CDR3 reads CATSGARYNEQFF. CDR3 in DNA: TGTGCCACCAGTGGCGCCAGATACAATGAGCAGTTCTTC.